This TCR beta chain was found in a study of blood T cell repertoires in COVID-19. About the study: The study drew acute and convalescent COVID-19 samples from the United States, Italy and Spain. Sources were T cells, B-cell-depleted T cells, or PBMCs; the material itself was cDNA or gDNA.

This clone was observed once. Seattle's enrolled individuals joined amid active infection and were then monitored longitudinally. The CDR3 runs 16 residues. V shed 0 bases and J shed 2 bases, with 11 bases lying between them. Germline CDR1 is SGHTA and CDR2 is FQGTGA. In the study's own analysis: Estimated nucleated cell counts came from reference gene primer amplification. This table comes from immunoSEQ multiplex PCR, and its TCRdb copy is limited to in-frame clones, with some not included. From that table come the V and J calls and clone size; the DNA was used to work out D and trimming. Counted here are 210,000 or so clones, about 90% occurring once; the ten biggest clones make up approximately 2.4%.

Sequencing was done on a sample of peripheral blood. The rearrangement joins TRBV7-3 to TRBJ2-1, with D perhaps matching TRBD1 (6 bases). The receptor comes from a man younger than 40 with COVID-19, enrolled during active disease. The CDR3 is CASSLTPGVPYNEQFF. As DNA, the CDR3 is TGTGCCAGCAGCTTAACTCCAGGGGTGCCCTACAATGAGCAGTTCTTC.